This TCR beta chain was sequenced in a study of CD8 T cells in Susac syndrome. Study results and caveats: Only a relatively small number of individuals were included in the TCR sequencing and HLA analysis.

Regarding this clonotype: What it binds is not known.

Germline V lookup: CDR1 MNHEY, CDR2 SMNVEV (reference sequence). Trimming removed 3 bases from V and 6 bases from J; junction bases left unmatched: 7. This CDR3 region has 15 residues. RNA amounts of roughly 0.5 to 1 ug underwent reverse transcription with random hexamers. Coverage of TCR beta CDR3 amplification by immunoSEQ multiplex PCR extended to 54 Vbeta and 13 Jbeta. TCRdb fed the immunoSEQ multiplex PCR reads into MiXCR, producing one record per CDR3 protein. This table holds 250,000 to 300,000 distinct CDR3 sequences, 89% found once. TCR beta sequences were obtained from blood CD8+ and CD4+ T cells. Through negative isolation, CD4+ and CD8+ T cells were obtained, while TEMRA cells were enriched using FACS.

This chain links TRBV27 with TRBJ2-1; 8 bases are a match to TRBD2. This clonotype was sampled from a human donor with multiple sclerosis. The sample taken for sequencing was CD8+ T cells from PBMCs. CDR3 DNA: TGTGCCAGCAGTTTGGGGACTAGGGGTGGCAATGAGCAGTTCTTC. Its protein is CASSLGTRGGNEQFF.